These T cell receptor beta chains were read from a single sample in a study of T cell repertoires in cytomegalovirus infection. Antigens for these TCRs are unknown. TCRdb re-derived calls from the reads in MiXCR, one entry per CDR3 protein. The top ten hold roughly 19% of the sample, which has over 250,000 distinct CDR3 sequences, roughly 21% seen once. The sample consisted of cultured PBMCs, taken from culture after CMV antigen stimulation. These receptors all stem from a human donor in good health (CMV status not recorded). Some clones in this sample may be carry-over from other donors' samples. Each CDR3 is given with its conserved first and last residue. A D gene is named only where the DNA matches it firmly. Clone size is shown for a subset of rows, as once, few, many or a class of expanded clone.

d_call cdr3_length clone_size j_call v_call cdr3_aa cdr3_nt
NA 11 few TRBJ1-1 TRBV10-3 CAITGDTEAFF TGTGCCATCACCGGGGACACTGAAGCTTTCTTT
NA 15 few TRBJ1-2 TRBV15 CATSRAATFRGGYTF TGTGCCACCAGCAGAGCAGCTACCTTTCGGGGAGGCTACACCTTC
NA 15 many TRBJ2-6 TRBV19 CASSIWGSGANVLTF TGTGCCAGTAGTATATGGGGTTCAGGGGCCAACGTCCTGACTTTC
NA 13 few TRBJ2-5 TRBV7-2 CASSYSAQETQYF TGTGCCAGCAGCTATAGCGCCCAAGAGACCCAGTACTTC
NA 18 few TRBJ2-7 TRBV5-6 CASSLVRDSQTPSYEQYF TGTGCCAGCAGCTTGGTTCGGGACTCTCAAACCCCATCCTACGAGCAGTACTTC
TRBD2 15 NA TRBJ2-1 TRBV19 CASSSGGGLYNEQFF TGTGCCAGTAGTAGCGGCGGGGGGCTCTACAATGAGCAGTTCTTC
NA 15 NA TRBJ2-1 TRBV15 CATSRGLLGYNEQFF TGTGCCACCAGCAGAGGTCTACTGGGGTACAATGAGCAGTTCTTC
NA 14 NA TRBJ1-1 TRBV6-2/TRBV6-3 CASSLGPRGAEAFF TGTGCCAGCAGCCTAGGCCCGAGGGGGGCTGAAGCTTTCTTT
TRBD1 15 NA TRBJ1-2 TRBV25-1 CASSESHRGRYGYTF TGTGCCAGCAGTGAATCCCACAGGGGGCGTTATGGCTACACCTTC
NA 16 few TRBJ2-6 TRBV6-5 CASSLGRPSGANVLTF TGTGCCAGCAGTTTGGGCAGACCAAGCGGGGCCAACGTCCTGACTTTC
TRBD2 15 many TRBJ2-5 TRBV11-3 CASSHSGTLQETQYF TGTGCCAGCAGCCATAGCGGGACGCTCCAAGAGACCCAGTACTTC
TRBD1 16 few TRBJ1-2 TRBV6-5 CASSYSTGTGGIGYTF TGTGCCAGCAGTTACTCAACCGGGACAGGGGGGATTGGCTACACCTTC
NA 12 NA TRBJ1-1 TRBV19 CASSIAGGLAFF TGTGCCAGTAGTATAGCGGGGGGCTTAGCTTTCTTT
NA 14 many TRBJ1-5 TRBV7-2 CASSPQAGNQPQHF TGTGCCAGCAGCCCCCAAGCAGGGAATCAGCCCCAGCATTTT
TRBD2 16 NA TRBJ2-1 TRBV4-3 CASSQDGSGYYNEQFF TGCGCCAGCAGCCAAGATGGTAGCGGGTATTACAATGAGCAGTTCTTC
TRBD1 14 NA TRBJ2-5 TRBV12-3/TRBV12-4 CASRLGTGEETQYF TGTGCCAGCAGACTCGGGACAGGCGAAGAGACCCAGTACTTC
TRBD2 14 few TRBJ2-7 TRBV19 CASNSGTSGYEQYF TGTGCCAGTAATTCCGGGACTAGCGGCTACGAGCAGTACTTC
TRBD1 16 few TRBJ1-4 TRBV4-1 CASSEAAGTGGEKLFF TGCGCCAGCAGCGAAGCCGCCGGGACAGGGGGTGAAAAACTGTTTTTT
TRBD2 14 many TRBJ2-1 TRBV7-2 CASRLAGSYNEQFF TGTGCCAGTAGACTAGCGGGGTCCTACAATGAGCAGTTCTTC
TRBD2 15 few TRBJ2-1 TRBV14 CASSQDSGSSNEQFF TGTGCCAGCAGCCAAGATAGCGGGAGCTCCAATGAGCAGTTCTTC
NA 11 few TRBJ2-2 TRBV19 CASRYLGELFF TGTGCCAGCCGATATTTAGGGGAGCTGTTTTTT
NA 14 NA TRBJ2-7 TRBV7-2 CASSLLSAAYEQYF TGTGCCAGCAGCTTATTGAGTGCTGCCTACGAGCAGTACTTC
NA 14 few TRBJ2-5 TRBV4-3 CASSQDGQGATQYF TGCGCCAGCAGCCAAGACGGCCAAGGGGCGACCCAGTACTTC